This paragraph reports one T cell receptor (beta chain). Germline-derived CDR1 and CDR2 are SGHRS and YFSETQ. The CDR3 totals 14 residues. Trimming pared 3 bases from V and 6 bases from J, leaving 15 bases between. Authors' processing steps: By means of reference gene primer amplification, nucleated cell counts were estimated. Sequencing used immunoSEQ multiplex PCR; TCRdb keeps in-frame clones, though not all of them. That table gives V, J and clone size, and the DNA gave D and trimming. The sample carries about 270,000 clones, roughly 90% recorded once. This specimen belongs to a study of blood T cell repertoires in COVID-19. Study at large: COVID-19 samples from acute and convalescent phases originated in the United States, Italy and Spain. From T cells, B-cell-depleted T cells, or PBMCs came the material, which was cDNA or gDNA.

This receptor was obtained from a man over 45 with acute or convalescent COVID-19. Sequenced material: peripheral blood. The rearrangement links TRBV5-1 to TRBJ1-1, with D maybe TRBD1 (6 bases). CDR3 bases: TGCGCCAGCAGCTCCGGGGGGCTGGTAGCTGAAGCTTTCTTT. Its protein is CASSSGGLVAEAFF.